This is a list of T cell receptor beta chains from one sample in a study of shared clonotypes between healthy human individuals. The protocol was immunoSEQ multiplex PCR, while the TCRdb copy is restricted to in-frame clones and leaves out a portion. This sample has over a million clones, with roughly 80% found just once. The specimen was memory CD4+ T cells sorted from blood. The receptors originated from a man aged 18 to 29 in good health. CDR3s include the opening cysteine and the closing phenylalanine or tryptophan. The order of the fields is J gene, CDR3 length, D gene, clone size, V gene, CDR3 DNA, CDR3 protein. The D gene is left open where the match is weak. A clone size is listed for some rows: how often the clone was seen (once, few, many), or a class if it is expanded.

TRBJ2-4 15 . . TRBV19 TGTGCCAGTAGTATAGCAGCAGGGGAACGGAACATTCAGTACTTC CASSIAAGERNIQYF
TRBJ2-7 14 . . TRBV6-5 TGTGCCAGCACTACTCCGGGAAAGGGTGGCGAGCAGTACTTC CASTTPGKGGEQYF
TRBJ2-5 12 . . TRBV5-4 TGTGCCAGCAGTTCAGGCAACGAGACCCAGTACTTC CASSSGNETQYF
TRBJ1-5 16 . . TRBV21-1 TGTGCCAGCAGCAAAGGAGATAAAGGGAGCAATCAGCCCCAGCATTTT CASSKGDKGSNQPQHF
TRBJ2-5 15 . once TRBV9 TGTGCCAGCAGCCCCTGGGGGGACATACAAGAGACCCAGTACTTC CASSPWGDIQETQYF
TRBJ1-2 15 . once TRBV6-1 TGTGCCAGCAGTGACCTGCCGGGACACCCCTATGGCTACACCTTC CASSDLPGHPYGYTF
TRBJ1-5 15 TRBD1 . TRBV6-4 TGTGCCAGCAGTCACCCGGACAGGCTTTGGCAGCCCCAGCATTTT CASSHPDRLWQPQHF
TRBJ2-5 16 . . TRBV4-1 TGCGCCAGCACCCCGGGACCGGCCTCCGGAGGAGAGACCCAGTACTTC CASTPGPASGGETQYF
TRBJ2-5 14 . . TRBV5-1 TGCGCCAGCAGCTTGGGCGGGACGGCCGAGACCCAGTACTTC CASSLGGTAETQYF
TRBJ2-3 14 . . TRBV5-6 TGTGCCAGCAGCTTGGGGGCCCGGGAAGATACGCAGTATTTT CASSLGAREDTQYF
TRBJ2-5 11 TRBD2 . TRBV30 TGTGCCTGGAGTGGACTAGCGGCTCTTTACTTC CAWSGLAALYF
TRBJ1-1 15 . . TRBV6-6 TGTGCCAGCAGCCCCATATCCAGGTCTAACACTGAAGCTTTCTTT CASSPISRSNTEAFF
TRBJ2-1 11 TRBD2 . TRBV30 TGTGCCTGGAGTATAGCGGGTGAGCAGTTCTTC CAWSIAGEQFF
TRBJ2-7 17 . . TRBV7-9 TGTGCCAGCAGCCCCACCCCGGGGCCTAAAGGGGTGCGCGAGCAGTACTTC CASSPTPGPKGVREQYF
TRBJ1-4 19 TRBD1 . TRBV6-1 TGTGCCAGCAGTGAAGCTAGGGACAGGGCCTCTTACGCTAATGAAAAACTGTTTTTT CASSEARDRASYANEKLFF
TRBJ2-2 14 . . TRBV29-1 TGCAGCACTCGGTCGGGCGCAATCACCGGGGAGCTGTTTTTT CSTRSGAITGELFF
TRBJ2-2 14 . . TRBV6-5 TGTGCCAGCAGGGTATCGGGCCAAAGCGGGGAGCTGTTTTTT CASRVSGQSGELFF
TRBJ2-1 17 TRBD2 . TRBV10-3 TGTGCCATCAGTGAGCCAGGACTAGCGGGAGGGTACAATGAGCAGTTCTTC CAISEPGLAGGYNEQFF
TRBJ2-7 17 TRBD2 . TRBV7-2 TGTGCCAGCAGCTTAGCTCTAGCGGGGGGCCCTTTGAGCGAGCAGTACTTC CASSLALAGGPLSEQYF
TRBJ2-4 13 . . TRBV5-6 TGTGCCAGCAGCTTGAACCGGGACGGCATTCAGTACTTC CASSLNRDGIQYF
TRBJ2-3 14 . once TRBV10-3 TGTGCCATCAGTGAGAGTCTTAGCACAGATACGCAGTATTTT CAISESLSTDTQYF
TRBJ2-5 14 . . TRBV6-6 TGTGCCAGCTACCCACGGGAGTCTCAAGAGACCCAGTACTTC CASYPRESQETQYF
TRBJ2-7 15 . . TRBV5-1 TGCGCCAGCAGCTTTGCCTCCTCGTTCTCCTACGAGCAGTACTTC CASSFASSFSYEQYF
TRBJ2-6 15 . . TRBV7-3 TGTGCCAGCAGCCGCGGGGACACCGGGGCCAACGTCCTGACTTTC CASSRGDTGANVLTF
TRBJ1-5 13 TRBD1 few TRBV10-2 TGCGCCACCGCGGGACAGGGGCATCAGCCCCAGCATTTT CATAGQGHQPQHF
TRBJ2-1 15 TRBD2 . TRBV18 TGTGCCAGCTCACCAAAAGCGGGGGGGCTCGGTGAGCAGTTCTTC CASSPKAGGLGEQFF
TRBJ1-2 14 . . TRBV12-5 TGTGCTAGTGGTTTGGTAGACAGATCCTATGGCTACACCTTC CASGLVDRSYGYTF
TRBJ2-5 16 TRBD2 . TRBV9 TGTGCCAGCAGCCTCACTGGACTAGCGGGAAGAGAGACCCAGTACTTC CASSLTGLAGRETQYF
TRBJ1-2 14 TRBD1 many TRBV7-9 TGTGCCAGCAGCTCGCGACAGGGTCGGAATGGCTACACCTTC CASSSRQGRNGYTF
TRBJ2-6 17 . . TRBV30 TGTGCCTGGAGTGATAAATCCGGGTCCTCTGGGGCCAACGTCCTGACTTTC CAWSDKSGSSGANVLTF
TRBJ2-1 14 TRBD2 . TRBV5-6 TGTGCCAGCACCAATCGCCTAGCGGGGGGTGAGCAGTTCTTC CASTNRLAGGEQFF
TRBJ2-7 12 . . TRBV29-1 TGCAGCGTTACGCAGGATACCTACGAGCAGTACTTC CSVTQDTYEQYF
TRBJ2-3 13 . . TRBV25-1 TGTGCCAGCAGTGAATATAGCACAGATACGCAGTATTTT CASSEYSTDTQYF
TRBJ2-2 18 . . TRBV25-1 TGTGCCGGCGGTGGGTGGTTTACGACCCTGGGAGATACCGGGGAGCTGTTTTTT CAGGGWFTTLGDTGELFF
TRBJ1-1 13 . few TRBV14 TGTGCCAGCAGCTCCCTCCGGAACACTGAAGCTTTCTTT CASSSLRNTEAFF
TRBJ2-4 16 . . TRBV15 TGTGCCACCAGCTCTTCGGGCGGGTTGGCCAAAAACATTCAGTACTTC CATSSSGGLAKNIQYF
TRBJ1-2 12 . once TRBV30 TGTGCCTGGAGTGTGACAGACCTTGGCTACACCTTC CAWSVTDLGYTF
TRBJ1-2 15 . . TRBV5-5 TGTGCCAGCAGCTTGGCCGTCAGGGGAGGCTATGGCTACACCTTC CASSLAVRGGYGYTF
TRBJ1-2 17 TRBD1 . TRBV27 TGTGCCAGCAGTTTGAGACGAACAGGGGAGGCGGACTATGGCTACACCTTC CASSLRRTGEADYGYTF
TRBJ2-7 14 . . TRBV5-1 TGCGCCAGCAGCTTTGTTCCTGGGTCCTACGAGCAGTACTTC CASSFVPGSYEQYF
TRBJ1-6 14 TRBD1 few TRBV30 TGTGCCTGGGAGGGGGCGCGGAAGGATTCACCCCTCCACTTT CAWEGARKDSPLHF
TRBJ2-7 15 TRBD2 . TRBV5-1 TGCGCCAGCAGCTTGGAAGCGGGAGGGCCGTACGAGCAGTACTTC CASSLEAGGPYEQYF
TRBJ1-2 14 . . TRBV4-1 TGCGCCAGCAGCCAAGCAGTGGGTAACTATGGCTACACCTTC CASSQAVGNYGYTF
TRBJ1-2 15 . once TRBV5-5 TGTGCCAGCAGCCGGAGGGGGGAGCCCTCCTATGGCTACACCTTC CASSRRGEPSYGYTF
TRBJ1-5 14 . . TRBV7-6 TGTGCCAGCAGCTTAGACAGCGCTAATCAGCCCCAGCATTTT CASSLDSANQPQHF
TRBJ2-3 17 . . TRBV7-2 TGTGCCAGCAGCCTAGGAGGGACCTTATCTAGCACAGATACGCAGTATTTT CASSLGGTLSSTDTQYF
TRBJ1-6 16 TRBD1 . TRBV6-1 TGTGCCAGCAGTGAACAGGGACAGAGGGGAAATTCACCCCTCCACTTT CASSEQGQRGNSPLHF
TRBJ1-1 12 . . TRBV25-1 TGTGCCAGCAACAGCGGGTACACTGAAGCTTTCTTT CASNSGYTEAFF
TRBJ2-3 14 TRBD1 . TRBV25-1 TGTGCCAGCAGTGATACAGGGGGCGCAGATACGCAGTATTTT CASSDTGGADTQYF
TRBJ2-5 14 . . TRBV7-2 TGTGCCAGCAGCTTTGTTAGCAGCCAAGAGACCCAGTACTTC CASSFVSSQETQYF
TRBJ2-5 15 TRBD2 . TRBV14 TGTGCCAGCAGCCCTAGCGGGGGGTACCAAGAGACCCAGTACTTC CASSPSGGYQETQYF
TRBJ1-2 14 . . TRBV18 TGTGCCAGCTCACCGGGACCCGGGGCATATGGCTACACCTTC CASSPGPGAYGYTF
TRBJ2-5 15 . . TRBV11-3 TGTGCCAGCAGCCCTGGAACGGGCAGGCAGGAGACCCAGTACTTC CASSPGTGRQETQYF
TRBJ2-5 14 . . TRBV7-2 TGTGCCAGCAGCTTAAACCGGGGCCAAGAGACCCAGTACTTC CASSLNRGQETQYF
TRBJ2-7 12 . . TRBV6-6 TGTGCCAGCCGCAGGGTAGCGTACGAGCAGTACTTC CASRRVAYEQYF
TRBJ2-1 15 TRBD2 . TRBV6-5 TGTGCCAGCAGTCCACTAGCGGGAGAAGTGAATGAGCAGTTCTTC CASSPLAGEVNEQFF
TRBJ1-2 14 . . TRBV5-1 TGCGCCAGCAGCTTGCCGGGCCTGGACTATGGCTACACCTTC CASSLPGLDYGYTF
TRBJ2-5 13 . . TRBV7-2 TGTGCCTCTGGGAGAGCGCCACAAGAGACCCAGTACTTC CASGRAPQETQYF